The clone carrying this TCR beta chain was counted a single time. The protocol was immunoSEQ multiplex PCR, while the TCRdb copy is restricted to in-frame clones and leaves out a portion. The sample lists about 12,000 clones, just over 85% occurring once. The CDR3 totals 15 residues. Germline V gene sequence: CDR1 MNHEY, CDR2 SMNVEV (reference sequence). V shed 3 bases and J 4 bases; nucleotides not matched to a gene: 7. The data originate from a study of technical replicates of blood from a handful of donors. This TCR came from a human donor in good health. The V gene is TRBV27, the J gene TRBJ1-1, with 8 positions matching TRBD1. The sample consisted of PBMCs. The CDR3 nucleotides read TGTGCCAGCAGTTTTGTACAGGGGGTAAGCACTGAAGCTTTCTTT. It yields the protein CASSFVQGVSTEAFF.